The present TCR beta chain was sequenced within a study of shared clonotypes between healthy human individuals. The repertoire was sequenced with immunoSEQ multiplex PCR; TCRdb's copy has only in-frame clones and lacks some. The sample shows some 800,000 clones, roughly 92% of them seen only once. CD45RO negativity and positive selection for CCR7 defined naive CD8 cells, a population that excluded terminally differentiated effector memory CD45RA+ cells. HIV-negative, healthy adults without recent acute infections or vaccinations were the donors. What was sequenced was naive CD8+ T cells sorted from blood. The TCR sequence derives from a man aged 30 to 45 in good health.

The CDR3 nucleotides are TGTGCCATCAGTGAGTCTGGGCGGAGGGCTTCCTACAATGAGCAGTTCTTC. Residues: CAISESGRRASYNEQFF. This chain connects TRBV10-3 to TRBJ2-1, with D perhaps TRBD2 (6 bases). The V end was cut by 0 bases, the J end by 1 base, with 13 bases between. Per the germline V gene, CDR1 is ENHRY and CDR2 is SYGVKD. The CDR3 spans 17 residues.